This T cell receptor (beta chain) was captured by sequencing in a study of OX40 agonist ivuxolimab in advanced cancers. Generated by immunoSEQ multiplex PCR, the TCRdb table keeps only in-frame clones and is missing some. The table records about 110,000 clones, approximately 89% of them present only once. Drawing of blood for sampling happened at baseline, at cycle 4 day 1, and at cycle 7 day 1. Germline-derived CDR1 and CDR2 are LGHNA and YSLEER. V was pared by 0 bases and J by 5 bases, with 10 bases between. The CDR3 loop spans 15 amino acids. This clonotype was obtained from an adult with an advanced solid tumor such as melanoma, head and neck, liver or kidney cancer. The sequences come from CD4+ or CD8+ T cells sorted from blood, collected in a trial of the OX40 agonist ivuxolimab. The chain employs TRBV4-3 and TRBJ1-4; D uncertain. The CDR3 nucleotides read TGCGCCAGCAGCCAAGATAACAGTGAGAATGAAAAACTGTTTTTT. This translates into CASSQDNSENEKLFF.